These T cell receptor beta chains were read from a single sample in a study of cytomegalovirus exposure and HLA in healthy donors. TCRdb keeps only in-frame clones here, not all; method: immunoSEQ multiplex PCR. The repertoire holds around 300,000 clones, with roughly two thirds as singletons. Material for sequencing was PBMCs. The receptor source for this set is a female donor in good health and CMV-seronegative. Both conserved end residues are part of each CDR3. The D gene is left open where the match is weak. Clone size is not always given. Where it is, it says once, few, many or a class for expanded clones.

j_call	v_call	d_call	clone_size	cdr3_aa	cdr3_nt
TRBJ2-1	TRBV7-9	.	.	CASSLGSSYNEQFF	TGTGCCAGCAGCTTAGGGAGCTCCTACAATGAGCAGTTCTTC
TRBJ1-2	TRBV5-6	TRBD1	.	CASSYGTGGMAYGYTF	TGTGCCAGCAGCTACGGGACAGGGGGCATGGCCTATGGCTACACCTTC
TRBJ2-3	TRBV6-5	.	.	CASSKERHTDTQYF	TGTGCCAGCAGTAAGGAGAGGCACACAGATACGCAGTATTTT
TRBJ2-5	TRBV9	TRBD2	.	CASSTGTSGWETQYF	TGTGCCAGCAGCACTGGGACTAGTGGCTGGGAGACCCAGTACTTC
TRBJ1-1	TRBV7-3	TRBD1	.	CASSFTGDTEAFF	TGTGCCAGCAGCTTCACAGGGGATACTGAAGCTTTCTTT
TRBJ1-2	TRBV13	.	.	CASSLGVYGYTF	TGTGCCAGCAGCTTAGGCGTCTATGGCTACACCTTC
TRBJ1-2	TRBV27	TRBD1	.	CASSLSDRVYGYTF	TGTGCCAGCAGTTTAAGTGACAGGGTGTATGGCTACACCTTC
TRBJ2-7	TRBV19	.	.	CASKLAPYEQYF	TGTGCCAGTAAACTAGCTCCCTACGAGCAGTACTTC
TRBJ1-1	TRBV6-1	TRBD1	.	CASSGVGQGKVGAFF	TGTGCCAGCAGCGGAGTGGGACAGGGGAAGGTTGGAGCTTTCTTT
TRBJ2-2	TRBV11-2	TRBD1	few	CASSSPTGTGIGELFF	TGTGCCAGCAGCTCGCCCACCGGGACAGGGATCGGGGAGCTGTTTTTT
TRBJ1-5	TRBV30	TRBD1	.	CAWSLQGDQPQHF	TGTGCCTGGAGCCTACAGGGGGATCAGCCCCAGCATTTT
TRBJ1-1	TRBV18	TRBD1	.	CASSQGQGALIGTEAFF	TGTGCCAGCTCACAGGGACAGGGGGCGTTAATCGGGACTGAAGCTTTCTTT
TRBJ1-1	TRBV14	TRBD1	.	CASRKGQELLNTEAFF	TGTGCCAGCAGGAAAGGACAGGAGTTATTGAACACTGAAGCTTTCTTT
TRBJ1-4	TRBV9	.	.	CASSALWGQTNEKLFF	TGTGCCAGCAGCGCCCTCTGGGGCCAAACTAATGAAAAACTGTTTTTT
TRBJ2-7	TRBV5-1	.	.	CASSLVRDSEAYEQYF	TGCGCCAGCAGCTTGGTACGAGACAGTGAAGCCTACGAGCAGTACTTC
TRBJ2-5	TRBV7-8	.	.	CASTLGRGEETQYF	TGTGCCAGCACTTTAGGAAGGGGTGAAGAGACCCAGTACTTC
TRBJ2-3	TRBV6-4	TRBD2	.	CASSPTSGKADTQYF	TGTGCCAGCAGCCCAACTAGCGGGAAAGCAGATACGCAGTATTTT
TRBJ2-1	TRBV7-3	.	few	CASSLFLADYNEQFF	TGTGCCAGCAGCTTATTCTTAGCGGATTACAATGAGCAGTTCTTC
TRBJ1-2	TRBV28	TRBD1	.	CASSPGTGGWYGYTF	TGTGCCAGCAGTCCCGGGACAGGGGGTTGGTATGGCTACACCTTC
TRBJ2-7	TRBV27	TRBD2	.	CASSLAGGNRNEQYF	TGTGCCAGCAGTTTAGCGGGAGGGAACAGAAACGAGCAGTACTTC
TRBJ1-1	TRBV7-6	.	.	CASSSEDPDEAFF	TGTGCCAGCAGCTCCGAGGATCCCGATGAAGCTTTCTTT
TRBJ1-1	TRBV10-3	TRBD1	.	CAISEWGQKNTEAFF	TGTGCCATCAGTGAGTGGGGACAGAAGAACACCGAAGCTTTCTTT
TRBJ1-5	TRBV21-1	.	.	CASSLRENYLGSNQPQHF	TGTGCCAGCAGCCTTCGGGAGAACTACCTCGGTAGCAATCAGCCCCAGCATTTT
TRBJ2-3	TRBV6-5	.	.	CASSYSRGNTDTQYF	TGTGCCAGCAGTTACTCCCGCGGGAACACAGATACGCAGTATTTT
TRBJ1-2	TRBV25-1	.	few	CASSEYNQPAGNGYTF	TGTGCCAGCAGTGAATATAACCAGCCTGCGGGAAATGGCTACACCTTC
TRBJ2-3	TRBV27	.	.	CASSLRQSNTDTQYF	TGTGCCAGCAGCCTACGACAGAGCAACACAGATACGCAGTATTTT
TRBJ1-2	TRBV29-1	TRBD1	once	CSVERTGGYYGYTF	TGCAGCGTTGAACGGACAGGGGGCTACTATGGCTACACCTTC
TRBJ1-1	TRBV7-3	.	.	CASSSPRESNTEAFF	TGTGCCAGCAGCTCCCCCAGGGAATCGAACACTGAAGCTTTCTTT
TRBJ2-7	TRBV4-2	TRBD2	once	CASSQAPGTRRFYEQYF	TGTGCCAGCAGCCAAGCCCCCGGGACTAGACGATTCTACGAGCAGTACTTC
TRBJ2-7	TRBV6-1	.	.	CASRIRRASVYEQYF	TGTGCCAGCAGAATCCGGCGAGCTAGCGTTTACGAGCAGTACTTC
TRBJ2-7	TRBV28	TRBD1	.	CASSLGQGIVTSHEQYF	TGTGCCAGCAGTCTGGGACAGGGCATAGTTACTAGCCACGAGCAGTACTTC
TRBJ1-2	TRBV10-1	.	.	CASSESLTNGYTF	TGCGCCAGCAGTGAGTCCCTCACTAATGGCTACACCTTC
TRBJ1-2	TRBV30	TRBD1	once	CAWGGDRGGSGYTF	TGTGCCTGGGGGGGGGACAGGGGAGGGAGTGGCTACACCTTC
TRBJ2-5	TRBV2	.	.	CASSDRSRTGTQYF	TGTGCCAGCAGTGATAGATCCCGTACGGGGACCCAGTACTTC
TRBJ2-7	TRBV6-1	TRBD1	.	CASSVTGISYEQYF	TGTGCCAGCAGTGTGACAGGGATTTCCTACGAGCAGTACTTC
TRBJ1-2	TRBV7-2	TRBD1	.	CASSPPGTGEGYTF	TGTGCCAGCAGCCCACCCGGGACAGGGGAAGGCTACACCTTC
TRBJ2-2	TRBV11-3	TRBD2	few	CASSLGGSGTGELFF	TGTGCCAGCAGCTTAGGCGGGAGCGGCACCGGGGAGCTGTTTTTT
TRBJ2-7	TRBV9	TRBD2	once	CASSPWTSQHEQYF	TGTGCCAGCAGCCCGTGGACTAGTCAACACGAGCAGTACTTC
TRBJ1-2	TRBV11-2	.	.	CASSLAAGGYGYTF	TGTGCCAGCAGCTTAGCGGCCGGGGGCTATGGCTACACCTTC
TRBJ2-7	TRBV4-1	.	.	CASSRSQGSTPYEQYF	TGCGCCAGCAGCCGTTCGCAGGGGTCTACTCCTTACGAGCAGTACTTC
TRBJ2-7	TRBV6-4	.	.	CASSEIFFYEQYF	TGTGCCAGCAGTGAGATTTTCTTCTACGAGCAGTACTTC
TRBJ1-5	TRBV7-2	.	.	CASSLVVAGRGNQPQHF	TGTGCCAGCAGCTTAGTGGTCGCAGGGAGGGGCAATCAGCCCCAGCATTTT
TRBJ1-1	TRBV27	TRBD1	.	CAIQQGGTNTEAFF	TGTGCCATCCAACAGGGGGGGACGAACACTGAAGCTTTCTTT
TRBJ2-1	TRBV19	.	few	CASSKGGRNEQFF	TGTGCCAGTAGTAAAGGGGGAAGGAATGAGCAGTTCTTC
TRBJ2-5	TRBV7-3	TRBD1	.	CASSLGTGGGQETQYF	TGTGCCAGCAGCTTAGGGACAGGGGGAGGGCAAGAGACCCAGTACTTC
TRBJ2-5	TRBV2	.	.	CASSEWYNQETQYF	TGTGCCAGCAGTGAGTGGTACAACCAAGAGACCCAGTACTTC